These 18 T cell receptor beta chains share one sample of origin, sequenced in a study of PD-1 blockade in classical Hodgkin lymphoma. Assay: immunoSEQ multiplex PCR; the TCRdb copy retains only in-frame clones and omits some. The data show 20,000 to 25,000 clones, roughly 94% seen once. Time point described: newly diagnosed, previously untreated cHL patient sample. Material for sequencing was peripheral blood mononuclear cells (PBMCs). These receptors were obtained from a human donor with classical Hodgkin lymphoma.

This clone was seen a few times. The CDR3 protein is CASSYSTGGETQYF. Written as DNA, the CDR3 is TGTGCCAGCAGTTACTCGACAGGGGGGGAGACCCAGTACTTC. The V gene is TRBV6-5, the J gene TRBJ2-5, with 9 bases aligning to TRBD1. Per germline, CDR1 MNHEY and CDR2 SVGAGI. The CDR3 covers 14 residues. J was trimmed by 5 bases and V by 0 bases; bases with no gene match: 1.

The J gene is TRBJ1-1, the V gene TRBV30; weak D call: TRBD1 (5 bases). Between the trimmed V and J ends, which lost 4 bases and 3 bases, there was a span of 12 bases. Germline lookup yields CDR1 GTSNPN and CDR2 SVGIG (reference sequence). This CDR3 spans 13 amino acids. The CDR3, as DNA: TGTGCCTGGACGACCCGGGGGGACACTGAAGCTTTCTTT. This translates into CAWTTRGDTEAFF.

The chain links TRBV27 to TRBJ2-2; 12 bases map to TRBD2. CDR1 and CDR2 (germline): MNHEY, SMNVEV (reference sequence). This CDR3 region has 18 residues. With V trimmed by 7 bases and J by 7 bases, 16 bases remained unmatched. CDR3 region: CASTTHRLAGGPSGELFF. CDR3 DNA: TGTGCCAGCACCACTCACCGGCTAGCGGGAGGGCCCAGCGGGGAGCTGTTTTTT.

This clone is a singleton in its sample. The V and J genes are TRBV6-6 and TRBJ2-2; D not resolved. This CDR3 region has 13 residues. Trimming cost V 2 bases and J 7 bases, with 8 bases left between them. The V gene's germline CDR1 is MNHNY and CDR2 SVGAGI (reference sequence). DNA of the CDR3: TGTGCCAGCAGTTACCCCTCTGGCGGGGAGCTGTTTTTT. Residues: CASSYPSGGELFF.

The J gene is TRBJ2-7, the V gene TRBV30, with D possibly TRBD2 on 6 matching bases. V was shortened by 7 bases and J by 2 bases, with 18 bases between the two germline ends. CDR1 GTSNPN and CDR2 SVGIG come from the germline V gene (reference sequence). The CDR3 sequence is 14 residues long. CDR3 sequence: CAFSREPNTYEQYF. The CDR3 DNA is TGTGCCTTTTCCCGGGAGCCGAACACCTACGAGCAGTACTTC.

The chain joins TRBV5-5 to TRBJ2-7; D is undetermined. The CDR3 runs to 13 residues. Germline loops: CDR1 SGHKS, CDR2 YYEKEE (reference sequence). V was shortened by 4 bases and J by 3 bases, with 11 bases between the two germline ends. The CDR3 region has the DNA TGTGCCAGCAGCCCCTCCGTTAGCTACGAGCAGTACTTC. Its translation is CASSPSVSYEQYF. Drawing the rest from reference TRBV5-5 and TRBJ2-7, the complete variable domain is DAGVTQSPTHLIKTRGQQVTLRCSPISGHKSVSWYQQVLGQGPQFIFQYYEKEERGRGNFPDRFSARQFPNYSSELNVNALLLGDSALYLCASSPSVSYEQYFGPGTRLTVT.

J is TRBJ2-1 and V is TRBV6-5; 9 bases are shared with TRBD1. J was trimmed by 2 bases and V by 0 bases; bases with no gene match: 2. Germline CDR1 is MNHEY and CDR2 is SVGAGI. This CDR3 region has 16 residues. The CDR3 loop reads CASSYSGDRAYNEQFF. The CDR3 DNA is TGTGCCAGCAGTTACTCGGGGGACAGGGCCTACAATGAGCAGTTCTTC.

This chain links TRBV5-6 with TRBJ1-2; D is unresolved. Germline CDR1 reads SGHDT; CDR2 reads YYEEEE. The V and J ends lost 1 base and 12 bases respectively, with 19 bases between them. The CDR3 totals 14 residues. The CDR3 DNA reads TGTGCCAGCAGCTTGCAACAGCTCCTGGTTATCAACACCTTC. Translating gives CASSLQQLLVINTF.

The chain combines TRBV5-4 with TRBJ2-7; 9 bases align to TRBD1. The ends lost 3 bases at V and 3 bases at J; junction bases unmatched: 4. The CDR3 is 14 amino acids. CDR1 is SGHNT, CDR2 YYREEE, per germline (reference sequence). In nucleotides, the CDR3 is TGTGCCAGCAGCTCCCTGGACAGGGGCTACGAGCAGTACTTC. This translates into CASSSLDRGYEQYF.

The CDR3: CATSRVIQNTEAFF. CDR3 nucleotides: TGTGCCACCAGCAGAGTAATACAGAACACTGAAGCTTTCTTT. The rearrangement links TRBV15 to TRBJ1-1; D not resolved. Germline CDR1 is LNHNV and CDR2 is YYDKDF (reference sequence). The CDR3 contains 14 residues. The V end was cut by 1 base, the J end by 1 base, with 7 bases between.

This clone was observed a handful of times. The chain carries TRBV30 and TRBJ2-1; 8 bases fit TRBD1. There are 17 residues in the CDR3. CDR1 is GTSNPN and CDR2 is SVGIG in the germline V gene (reference sequence). The V segment lost 3 bases and the J segment 2 bases; nucleotides outside the gene matches: 12. In DNA, the CDR3 is TGTGCCTGGAGCCAGGACCTGCCAGGGGGCGCCTACAATGAGCAGTTCTTC. Its translation is CAWSQDLPGGAYNEQFF.

This clone showed up just once. V and J are TRBV10-3 and TRBJ2-7, with D perhaps being TRBD1 or TRBD2 (5 bases each). The V and J ends lost 6 bases and 1 base respectively, with 16 bases between them. This CDR3 has 15 residues. Germline V CDR1 and CDR2: ENHRY, SYGVKD. The CDR3 spells CAISQTESGSYEQYF. CDR3 bases: TGTGCCATCAGCCAGACAGAATCGGGGTCCTACGAGCAGTACTTC.

The CDR3 is CASSLHERTDTQYF. The CDR3 DNA reads as TGTGCCAGCAGCTTACACGAGCGCACAGATACGCAGTATTTT. The rearrangement links TRBV7-3 to TRBJ2-3; D not resolved. Germline CDR1 and CDR2: SGHTA and FQGTGA. V lost 2 bases to trimming and J lost 1 base, with 7 bases between them. The CDR3 is 14 amino acids.

Only one count was recorded for this clone. The chain combines TRBV6-1 with TRBJ1-5; no reliable D call. CDR3 length: 16 amino acids. Germline V CDR1 and CDR2: MNHNS, SASEGT. The V gene lost 3 bases and the J gene lost 1 base, with 13 bases spanning the gap. The CDR3 DNA is TGTGCCAGCAGTGACCTAGTAGGATTCAGCAATCAGCCCCAGCATTTT. Its protein is CASSDLVGFSNQPQHF.

The chain employs TRBV5-4 and TRBJ2-1, with D possibly TRBD1 on 6 matching bases. Trimming shortened V by 1 base and J by 8 bases, and 13 bases separated the two germline ends. This CDR3 region has 14 residues. Germline values: CDR1 SGHNT, CDR2 YYREEE (reference sequence). The CDR3 protein is CASSLLQGRDEQFF. CDR3 DNA: TGTGCCAGCAGCTTGCTACAGGGCAGGGATGAGCAGTTCTTC.

This clone was picked up a small number of times. This chain uses TRBV5-6 with TRBJ2-3; D is perhaps TRBD2 (5 bases). The ends were cut back, 4 bases at V and 5 bases at J, with 14 bases in the middle. Germline V gene sequence: CDR1 SGHDT, CDR2 YYEEEE. CDR3 length: 14 residues. This CDR3 is CASSADLGGDTQYF. The CDR3 DNA reads as TGTGCCAGCAGCGCGGACCTAGGAGGAGATACGCAGTATTTT.

This chain uses TRBV5-6 with TRBJ2-1, with D maybe TRBD1 (7 bases). The CDR3 contains 12 residues. Germline CDR1 is SGHDT and CDR2 is YYEEEE. Trimming stripped 1 base from V and 12 bases from J, with 11 bases between. CDR3 in amino acids: CASSLYRGGQFF. CDR3 nucleotide sequence: TGTGCCAGCAGCTTGTACAGGGGAGGGCAGTTCTTC.

The chain couples TRBV10-3 to TRBJ1-3, with D uncertain. The CDR3 totals 13 residues. Germline lookup yields CDR1 ENHRY and CDR2 SYGVKD. The V gene lost 6 bases and the J gene lost 4 bases, with 10 bases spanning the gap. The CDR3 DNA follows: TGTGCCATCAGCCCCTGGCAAGGAAACACCATATATTTT. Its protein is CAISPWQGNTIYF.